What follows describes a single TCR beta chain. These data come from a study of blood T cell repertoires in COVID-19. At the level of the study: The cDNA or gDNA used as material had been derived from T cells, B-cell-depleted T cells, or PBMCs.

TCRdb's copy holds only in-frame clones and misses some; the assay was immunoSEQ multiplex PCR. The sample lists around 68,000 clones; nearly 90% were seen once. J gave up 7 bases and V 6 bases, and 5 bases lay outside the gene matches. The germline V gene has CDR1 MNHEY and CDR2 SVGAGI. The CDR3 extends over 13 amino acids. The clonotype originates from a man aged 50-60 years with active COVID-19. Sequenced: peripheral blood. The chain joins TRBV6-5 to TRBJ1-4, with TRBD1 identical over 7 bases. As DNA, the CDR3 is TGTGCCAGCAGGATACAGGGGTTTGAAAAACTGTTTTTT. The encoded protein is CASRIQGFEKLFF.